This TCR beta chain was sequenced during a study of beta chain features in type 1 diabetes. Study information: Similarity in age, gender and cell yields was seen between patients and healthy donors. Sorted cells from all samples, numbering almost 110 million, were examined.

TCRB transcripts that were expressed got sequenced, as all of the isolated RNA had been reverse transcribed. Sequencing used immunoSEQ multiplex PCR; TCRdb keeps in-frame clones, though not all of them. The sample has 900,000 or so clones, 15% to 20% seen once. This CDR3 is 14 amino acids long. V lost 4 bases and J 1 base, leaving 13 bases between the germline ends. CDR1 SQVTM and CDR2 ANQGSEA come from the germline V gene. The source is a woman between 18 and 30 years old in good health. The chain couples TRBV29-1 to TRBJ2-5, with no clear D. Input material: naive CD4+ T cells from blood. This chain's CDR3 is CSVVSGQRQETQYF. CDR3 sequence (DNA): TGCAGCGTTGTGTCTGGGCAGCGCCAAGAGACCCAGTACTTC. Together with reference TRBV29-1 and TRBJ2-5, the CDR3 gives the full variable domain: SAVISQKPSRDICQRGTSLTIQCQVDSQVTMMFWYRQQPGQSLTLIATANQGSEATYESGFVIDKFPISRPNLTFSTLTVSNMSPEDSSIYLCSVVSGQRQETQYFGPGTRLLVL.